A single sample is the source of the 13 T cell receptor beta chains below, sequenced in a study of blood T cell repertoires in COVID-19 (dated by TCRdb to the early 2020s). Library generation was performed with the immunoSEQ multiplex PCR assay. In its TCRdb copy, this immuneACCESS table keeps in-frame sequences only and misses some clones. Where compared with another copy, unresolved V genes explain less than half of these, and the others have no known cause. For this sample the table gives approximately 90,000 clones, of which approximately 80% were detected only once. The ten most abundant clones make up 6.3% of the sample. The sample taken for sequencing was peripheral blood. The origin of the receptors is a man aged 65-85 years with COVID-19, enrolled during active disease.

The chain links TRBV7-2 to TRBJ2-1, with TRBD2 matching 9 bases. This CDR3 has 15 residues. CDR1 and CDR2 from the germline V gene are SGHTA and FQGNSA. V lost 2 bases to trimming and J lost 8 bases; unmatched junction nucleotides: 7. The DNA for the CDR3 is TGTGCCAGCAGCTTATCAGCGGGAGGTTTCGATGAGCAGTTCTTC. As protein: CASSLSAGGFDEQFF.

The V gene is TRBV5-6, the J gene TRBJ2-5; the D is unclear. The CDR3 loop spans 13 amino acids. CDR1 is SGHDT and CDR2 is YYEEEE in the germline V gene. The V end was cut by 2 bases, the J end by 0 bases, with 5 bases between. CDR3 nucleotides: TGTGCCAGCAGCTTACATAACCAAGAGACCCAGTACTTC. Translation: CASSLHNQETQYF. Drawing the rest from reference TRBV5-6 and TRBJ2-5, the complete variable domain is DAGVTQSPTHLIKTRGQQVTLRCSPKSGHDTVSWYQQALGQGPQFIFQYYEEEERQRGNFPDRFSGHQFPNYSSELNVNALLLGDSALYLCASSLHNQETQYFGPGTRLLVL.

The chain is built from TRBV27 and TRBJ1-6; TRBD1 matches 9 bases. The CDR3 is 16 amino acids. The germline V gene encodes CDR1 MNHEY and CDR2 SMNVEV (reference sequence). The junction had 10 bases not matched to a gene; V was cut back by 7 bases and J by 6 bases. CDR3: CASTLAWGQGNSPLHF. In nucleotides, the CDR3 is TGTGCCAGCACCCTAGCTTGGGGACAGGGTAATTCACCCCTCCACTTT.

V gene TRBV7-9 combines with J gene TRBJ1-5, with unresolved D. V lost 5 bases to trimming and J lost 6 bases, with 17 bases between them. This CDR3 contains 15 residues. CDR1 is SEHNR, CDR2 FQNEAQ, per germline (reference sequence). The CDR3 DNA reads as TGTGCCAGCAGCCCCGAAAACCCAGGTGTTCAGCCCCAGCATTTT. Its protein is CASSPENPGVQPQHF.

The chain carries TRBV28 and TRBJ1-2, with D unclear. Germline CDR1 MDHEN, CDR2 SYDVKM. The CDR3 covers 12 residues. The germline V and J ends were trimmed by 6 bases and 5 bases, with 10 bases remaining between them. As DNA, the CDR3 is TGTGCCAGCAGCTCAGGTGTATATGGCTACACCTTC. It encodes CASSSGVYGYTF.

This chain links TRBV6-6 with TRBJ1-2; D gene unclear. The CDR3 consists of 12 residues. The germline V gene has CDR1 MNHNY and CDR2 SVGAGI (reference sequence). With 6 bases removed from V and 7 bases from J, the gap between germline ends came to 12 bases. The CDR3 here is CASRPDSRGYTF. CDR3 DNA sequence: TGTGCCAGCAGGCCGGACTCGCGTGGCTACACCTTC.

This clone was detected once. The gene calls are TRBV19 and TRBJ2-5; TRBD2 agrees at 9 bases. V trimming: 5 bases; J trimming: 5 bases; junction bases outside the gene matches: 18. The length of the CDR3 is 18 residues. Germline CDR1 reads LNHDA; CDR2 reads SQIVND (reference sequence). The CDR3 region is CASSRFFAASGILETQYF. CDR3 sequence (DNA): TGTGCCAGTAGTCGATTTTTTGCGGCTAGCGGGATCCTTGAGACCCAGTACTTC.

The V gene is TRBV6-2 or TRBV6-3, the J gene TRBJ2-3, with 12 bases aligning to TRBD2. V shed 0 bases, J shed 6 bases, and the junction held 10 bases outside the gene matches. The CDR3 consists of 18 residues. The V gene's germline CDR1 is MNHEY and CDR2 SVGEGT. CDR3 DNA sequence: TGTGCCAGCAGTTACTCTTCTAGCGGGAGGGCCTCCGCCGATACGCAGTATTTT. Translation gives CASSYSSSGRASADTQYF.

The table lists this clone with a few counts. J is TRBJ1-1 and V is TRBV5-4, with 8 bases that match TRBD1. Looked up from germline, CDR1 is SGHNT and CDR2 is YYREEE (reference sequence). This CDR3 region has 14 residues. J lost 5 bases, V lost 3 bases, and 6 bases had no gene match. The chain's CDR3 is CASSWTGLITEAFF. CDR3 DNA: TGTGCCAGCAGCTGGACAGGGTTAATTACTGAAGCTTTCTTT.

This clone has just a few counts. The chain is built from TRBV6-5 and TRBJ1-6; D remains ambiguous. Between the trimmed V and J ends, which lost 2 bases and 6 bases, there was a span of 11 bases. CDR3 length: 15 amino acids. Germline V gives CDR1 MNHEY, CDR2 SVGAGI. The CDR3: CASSYQRSSNSPLHF. The CDR3 DNA sequence: TGTGCCAGCAGTTACCAGCGGTCGTCTAATTCACCCCTCCACTTT.

V usage is TRBV6-5 and J usage is TRBJ1-6; D call uncertain. The CDR3 spans 14 residues. Per the germline V gene, CDR1 is MNHEY and CDR2 is SVGAGI. V gave up 7 bases and J gave up 4 bases, with 11 bases separating them. Here the CDR3 reads CASKGGSYNSPLHF. CDR3 in DNA: TGTGCCAGCAAAGGCGGCAGTTATAATTCACCCCTCCACTTT.

This chain connects TRBV5-6 to TRBJ2-7, with 11 bases matching TRBD2. J was trimmed by 4 bases and V by 0 bases; bases with no gene match: 3. Germline CDR1 is SGHDT and CDR2 is YYEEEE. The CDR3 covers 15 residues. CDR3 region: CASSLGLAGRYEQYF. The DNA of the CDR3 is TGTGCCAGCAGCTTGGGACTAGCGGGGCGTTACGAGCAGTACTTC.

This clone was picked up a small number of times. The rearrangement links TRBV7-6 to TRBJ2-7; 10 bases map to TRBD2. Germline V gives CDR1 SGHVS, CDR2 FNYEAQ. V gave up 5 bases and J gave up 4 bases; unmatched junction bases: 2. CDR3 size: 13 residues. This CDR3 reads CASSPTSGYEQYF. DNA of the CDR3: TGTGCCAGCAGCCCGACTAGCGGGTACGAGCAGTACTTC.